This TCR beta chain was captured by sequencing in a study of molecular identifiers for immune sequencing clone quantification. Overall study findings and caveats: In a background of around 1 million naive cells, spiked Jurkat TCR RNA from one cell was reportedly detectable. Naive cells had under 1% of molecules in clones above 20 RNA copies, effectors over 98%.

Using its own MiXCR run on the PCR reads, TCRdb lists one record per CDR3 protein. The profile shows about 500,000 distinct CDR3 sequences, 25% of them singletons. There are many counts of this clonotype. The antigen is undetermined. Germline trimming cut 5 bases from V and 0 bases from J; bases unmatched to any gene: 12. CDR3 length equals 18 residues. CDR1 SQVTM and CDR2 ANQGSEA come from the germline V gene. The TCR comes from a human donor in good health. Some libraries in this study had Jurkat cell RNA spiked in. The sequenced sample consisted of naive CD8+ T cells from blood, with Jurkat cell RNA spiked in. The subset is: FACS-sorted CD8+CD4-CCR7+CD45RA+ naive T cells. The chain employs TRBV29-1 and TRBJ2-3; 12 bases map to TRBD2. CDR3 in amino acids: CSVQGGLAGFSSTDTQYF. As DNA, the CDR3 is TGCAGCGTTCAAGGGGGACTAGCGGGTTTCTCTAGCACAGATACGCAGTATTTT.